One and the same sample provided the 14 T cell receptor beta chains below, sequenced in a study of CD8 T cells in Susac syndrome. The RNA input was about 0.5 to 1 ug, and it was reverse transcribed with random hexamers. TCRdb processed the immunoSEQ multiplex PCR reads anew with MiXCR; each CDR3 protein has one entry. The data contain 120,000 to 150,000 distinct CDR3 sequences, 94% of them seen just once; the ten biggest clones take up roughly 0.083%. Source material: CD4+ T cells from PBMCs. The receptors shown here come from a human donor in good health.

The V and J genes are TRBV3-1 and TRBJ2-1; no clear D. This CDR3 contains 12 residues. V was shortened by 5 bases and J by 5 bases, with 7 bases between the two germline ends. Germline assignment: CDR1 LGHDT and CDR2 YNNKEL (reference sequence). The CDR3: CASSGYHNEQFF. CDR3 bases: TGTGCCAGCAGCGGGTATCACAATGAGCAGTTCTTC.

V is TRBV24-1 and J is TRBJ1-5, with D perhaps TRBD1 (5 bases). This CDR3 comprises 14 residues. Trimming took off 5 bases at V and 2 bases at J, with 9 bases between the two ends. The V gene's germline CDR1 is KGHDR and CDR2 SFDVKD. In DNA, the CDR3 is TGTGCCACCAGTGCACCACAGGGCAATCAGCCCCAGCATTTT. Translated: CATSAPQGNQPQHF.

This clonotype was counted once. In nucleotides, the CDR3 is TGCAGTGCCCGGAATCCGGACAGACGTTACAATGAGCAGTTCTTC. Amino acid sequence: CSARNPDRRYNEQFF. This chain links TRBV20-1 with TRBJ2-1, with D possibly being TRBD1 (6 bases). V was shortened by 6 bases and J by 4 bases, with 19 bases between the two germline ends. Germline V gene sequence: CDR1 DFQATT, CDR2 SNEGSKA (reference sequence). The CDR3 length is 15 residues.

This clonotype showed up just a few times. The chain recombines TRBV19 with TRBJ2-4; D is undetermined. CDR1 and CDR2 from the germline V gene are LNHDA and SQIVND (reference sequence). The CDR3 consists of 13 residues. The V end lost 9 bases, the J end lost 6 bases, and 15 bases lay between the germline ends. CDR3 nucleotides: TGTGCCAGCAAAAACCAGGACGGAAACATTCAGTACTTC. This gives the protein CASKNQDGNIQYF.

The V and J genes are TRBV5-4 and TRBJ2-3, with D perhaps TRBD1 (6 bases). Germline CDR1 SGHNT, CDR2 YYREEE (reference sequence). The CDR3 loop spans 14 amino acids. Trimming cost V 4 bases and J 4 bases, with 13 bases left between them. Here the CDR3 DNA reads TGTGCCAGCAGCCTGACAGGCGCCCCAGATACGCAGTATTTT. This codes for CASSLTGAPDTQYF.

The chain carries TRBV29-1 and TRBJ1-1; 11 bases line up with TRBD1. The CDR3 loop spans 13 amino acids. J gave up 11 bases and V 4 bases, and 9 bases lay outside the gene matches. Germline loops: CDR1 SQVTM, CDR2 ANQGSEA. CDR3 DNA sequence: TGCAGCGTTGGGGACAGGGGGGCGGCGGGGGCTTTCTTT. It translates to CSVGDRGAAGAFF.

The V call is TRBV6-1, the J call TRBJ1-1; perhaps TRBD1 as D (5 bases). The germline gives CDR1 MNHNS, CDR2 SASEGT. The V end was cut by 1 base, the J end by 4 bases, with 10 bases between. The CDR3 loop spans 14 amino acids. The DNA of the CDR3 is TGTGCCAGCAGTGAAGGCGTAAGGGGCACTGAAGCTTTCTTT. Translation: CASSEGVRGTEAFF.

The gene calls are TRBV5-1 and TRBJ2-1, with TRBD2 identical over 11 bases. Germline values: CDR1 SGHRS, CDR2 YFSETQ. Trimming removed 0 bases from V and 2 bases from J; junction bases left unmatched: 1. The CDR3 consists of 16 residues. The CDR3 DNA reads TGCGCCAGCAGCTTGGTGGGACTAGCGGCCTACAATGAGCAGTTCTTC. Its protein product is CASSLVGLAAYNEQFF. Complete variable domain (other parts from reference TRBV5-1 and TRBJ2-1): KAGVTQTPRYLIKTRGQQVTLSCSPISGHRSVSWYQQTPGQGLQFLFEYFSETQRNKGNFPGRFSGRQFSNSRSEMNVSTLELGDSALYLCASSLVGLAAYNEQFFGPGTRLTVL.

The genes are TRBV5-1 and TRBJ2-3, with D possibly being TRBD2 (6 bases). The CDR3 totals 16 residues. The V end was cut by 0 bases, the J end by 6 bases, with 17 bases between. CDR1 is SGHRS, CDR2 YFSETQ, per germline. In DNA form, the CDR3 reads TGCGCCAGCAGCTTGGGGGTACTAGCTAAAGAGGATACGCAGTATTTT. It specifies CASSLGVLAKEDTQYF.

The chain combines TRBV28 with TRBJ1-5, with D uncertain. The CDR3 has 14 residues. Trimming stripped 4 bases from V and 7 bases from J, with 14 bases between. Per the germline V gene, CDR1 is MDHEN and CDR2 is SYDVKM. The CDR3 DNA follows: TGTGCCAGCAGTTCAACCCTAAAGGACCAGCCCCAGCATTTT. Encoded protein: CASSSTLKDQPQHF.

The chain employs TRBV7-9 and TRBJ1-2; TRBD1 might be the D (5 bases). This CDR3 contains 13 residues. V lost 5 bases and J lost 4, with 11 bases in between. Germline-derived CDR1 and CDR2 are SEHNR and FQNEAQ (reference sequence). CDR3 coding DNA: TGTGCCAGCAGCCACACCACAGGCTATGGCTACACCTTC. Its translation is CASSHTTGYGYTF.

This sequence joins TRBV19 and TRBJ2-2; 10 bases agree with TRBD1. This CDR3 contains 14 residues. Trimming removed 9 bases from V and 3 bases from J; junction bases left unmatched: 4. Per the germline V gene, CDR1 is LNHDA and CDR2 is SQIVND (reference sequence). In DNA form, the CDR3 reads TGTGCCAGCACGGACAGGGGGGACACCGGGGAGCTGTTTTTT. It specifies CASTDRGDTGELFF. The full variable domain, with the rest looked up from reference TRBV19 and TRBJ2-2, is DGGITQSPKYLFRKEGQNVTLSCEQNLNHDAMYWYRQDPGQGLRLIYYSQIVNDFQKGDIAEGYSVSREKKESFPLTVTSAQKNPTAFYLCASTDRGDTGELFFGEGSRLTVL.

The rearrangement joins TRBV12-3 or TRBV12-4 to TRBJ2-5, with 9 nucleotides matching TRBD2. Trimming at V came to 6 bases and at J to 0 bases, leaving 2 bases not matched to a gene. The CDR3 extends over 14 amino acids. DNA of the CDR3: TGTGCCAGCAGCAGACTAGCGGACCAAGAGACCCAGTACTTC. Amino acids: CASSRLADQETQYF.

CDR3 sequence (DNA): TGCAGTGCGGGGGGAAGCTATGGCTACACCTTC. Its translation is CSAGGSYGYTF. V gene TRBV20-1 combines with J gene TRBJ1-2, with D possibly being TRBD1 (5 bases). Deletions cut 6 bases from V and 4 bases from J, with 9 bases between. CDR1 and CDR2 (germline): DFQATT, SNEGSKA (reference sequence). This CDR3 spans 11 amino acids.